This T cell receptor beta chain was found in a study of control samples from healthy donors and cancer patients. V lost 4 bases and J lost 0, with 13 bases in between. The CDR3 has 16 residues. Germline V gives CDR1 WSHSY, CDR2 SAAADI. Assay used: immunoSEQ multiplex PCR; TCRdb lists only in-frame clones, some missing. The repertoire holds about 120,000 clones, with roughly 92% as singletons. The sequencing sample was made of PBMCs. This clonotype was obtained from an older man with head and neck cancer. The chain joins TRBV10-2 to TRBJ2-1; D gene unclear. This chain's CDR3 is CASSVIPYSSYNEQFF. In DNA, the CDR3 is TGCGCCAGCAGTGTTATACCTTACAGCTCCTACAATGAGCAGTTCTTC.